The 4 T cell receptor beta chains presented below share a single source sample, sequenced in a study of shared clonotypes between healthy human individuals. Terminally differentiated effector memory CD45RA+ cells were excluded from the naive CD8 cells, which were CD45RO-negative and positively selected for CCR7. The assay was immunoSEQ multiplex PCR, and TCRdb's table has in-frame clones only and misses some. The data contain about 2.1 million clones, around 93% of them singletons. Material: naive CD8+ T cells from PBMCs. These TCRs come from a man younger than 30 in good health. Some clones in this sample may be carry-over from other donors' samples.

The CDR3 reads CASSGPLDYEQYF. The CDR3 bases are TGTGCCAGCAGTGGGCCGTTAGACTACGAGCAGTACTTC. The rearrangement joins TRBV6-1 to TRBJ2-7; D is ambiguous. The CDR3 runs to 13 residues. Germline V gene sequence: CDR1 MNHNS, CDR2 SASEGT. V was cut by 4 bases and J by 3 bases, with 10 bases left in between.

The chain couples TRBV4-2 to TRBJ2-5, with 11 bases fitting TRBD2. Trimming removed 4 bases from V and 5 bases from J; junction bases left unmatched: 15. Per germline, CDR1 LGHNA and CDR2 YNFKEQ. CDR3 length: 18 residues. The CDR3: CASSLMGSGREWVETQYF. The DNA for the CDR3 is TGTGCCAGCAGCCTCATGGGTAGCGGGAGGGAGTGGGTGGAGACCCAGTACTTC.

This chain uses TRBV9 with TRBJ2-7, with a tentative D call TRBD1 (6 bases). Germline V gives CDR1 SGDLS, CDR2 YYNGEE. V was pared by 0 bases and J by 6 bases, with 13 bases between. The CDR3 runs 14 residues. The CDR3 loop is CASSVGDRWGEQYF. The DNA for the CDR3 is TGTGCCAGCAGCGTAGGTGACAGGTGGGGCGAGCAGTACTTC. Full variable domain (missing parts from reference TRBV9 and TRBJ2-7): DSGVTQTPKHLITATGQRVTLRCSPRSGDLSVYWYQQSLDQGLQFLIQYYNGEERAKGNILERFSAQQFPDLHSELNLSSLELGDSALYFCASSVGDRWGEQYFGPGTRLTVT.

V and J are TRBV21-1 and TRBJ2-5; the table's TRBD1 call for D was not verified on the DNA. TRBV21-1 is shown as a pseudogene. The CDR3 length is 13 residues. The CDR3 loop is CASSRRTEETQYF. DNA for the CDR3: TGTGCCAGCAGCAGACGGACAGAAGAGACCCAGTACTTC.